A single TCR beta chain is shown here with its context. In the original workflow: Estimation of nucleated cell counts relied on the amplification of reference gene primers. Sequencing was performed with immunoSEQ multiplex PCR; in TCRdb, only in-frame clones are kept and a portion is missing. V and J calls plus clone size are reproduced from that table; the DNA served to infer D and trimming. This sample has 80,000 or so clones; roughly nine tenths occur once, and the top ten carry 1.9%. This sample was included in a study of blood T cell repertoires in COVID-19. On the study more broadly: In each case, the material was cDNA or gDNA derived from T cells, B-cell-depleted T cells, or PBMCs.

Germline CDR1 reads SGHTA; CDR2 reads FQGNSA. The CDR3 runs to 14 residues. Unmatched junction bases numbered 1, after V lost 3 bases and J lost 6 bases. This TCR derives from a woman aged 55 to 70 with acute or convalescent COVID-19. The chain combines TRBV7-2 with TRBJ2-2, with 10 nucleotides matching TRBD1. Sequenced input: peripheral blood. The CDR3 protein is CASSLGQGSGELFF. In DNA form, the CDR3 reads TGTGCCAGCAGCTTGGGACAGGGGTCCGGGGAGCTGTTTTTT.